This TCR beta chain is drawn from a study of PD-1 blockade in mismatch repair-deficient tumors. Study-wide results and caveats: After pembrolizumab, tumor-resident clones rose rapidly, then generally contracted before radiologic responses.

Using immunoSEQ multiplex PCR, the repertoire was profiled, and TCRdb retains in-frame clones only, with some absent. The sample lists about 100,000 clones, 82% seen once, with roughly 6.3% in the top ten. This clone has only a few counts. Its antigen is unknown. In the same sample, other DNA sequences code for this CDR3. This CDR3 spans 14 amino acids. The V segment lost 4 bases and the J segment 0 bases; nucleotides outside the gene matches: 3. Germline V gene data show CDR1 as MNHEY and CDR2 as SMNVEV (reference sequence). The receptor comes from an adult with mismatch repair-deficient cancer. Here the sequenced sample was peripheral blood, taken about 36 weeks after starting pembrolizumab. The V and J genes are TRBV27 and TRBJ2-7, with 7 nucleotides matching TRBD2. DNA for the CDR3: TGTGCCAGCAGTTGGCGCGGGAGCTCCTACGAGCAGTACTTC. It encodes CASSWRGSSYEQYF.